This T cell receptor (beta chain) was observed in a study of cytomegalovirus exposure and HLA in healthy donors. Whole-study findings and limits: The study assumed roughly uniform donor sequencing depth for presence/absence analyses. Investigators reported more than 150 TCR beta chains as tied to cytomegalovirus.

Germline V gene data show CDR1 as SGHAT and CDR2 as FQNNGV. CDR3 size: 15 residues. Trimming cost V 0 bases and J 2 bases, with 10 bases left between them. PCR involved 60 Vbeta and 13 Jbeta primers. Using immunoSEQ multiplex PCR, the repertoire was profiled, and TCRdb retains in-frame clones only, with some absent. The table includes 90,000 to 110,000 clones, around 86% detected once. Notes on this clone: What it recognizes is unknown.

V is TRBV11-2 and J is TRBJ1-1; D call uncertain. This clonotype was obtained from a man aged 30-40 years in good health and CMV-seropositive. Sequences were obtained from PBMCs. This CDR3 is CASSLDGVVNTEAFF. The DNA for the CDR3 is TGTGCCAGCAGCTTAGACGGGGTAGTAAACACTGAAGCTTTCTTT.